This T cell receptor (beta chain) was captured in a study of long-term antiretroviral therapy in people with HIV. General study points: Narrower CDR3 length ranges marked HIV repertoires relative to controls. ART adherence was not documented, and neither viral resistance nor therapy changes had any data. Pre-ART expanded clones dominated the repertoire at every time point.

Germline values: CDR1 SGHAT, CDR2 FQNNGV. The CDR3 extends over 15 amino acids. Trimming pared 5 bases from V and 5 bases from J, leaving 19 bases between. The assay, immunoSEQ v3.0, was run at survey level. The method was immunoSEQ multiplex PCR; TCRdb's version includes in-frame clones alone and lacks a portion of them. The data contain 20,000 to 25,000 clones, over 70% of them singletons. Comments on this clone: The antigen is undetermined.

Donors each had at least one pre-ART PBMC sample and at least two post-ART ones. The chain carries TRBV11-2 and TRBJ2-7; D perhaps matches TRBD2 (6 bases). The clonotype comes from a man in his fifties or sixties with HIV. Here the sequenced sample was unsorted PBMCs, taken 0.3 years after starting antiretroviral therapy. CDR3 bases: TGTGCCAGCAGCCCATTCGGGACTGACGGCCACGAGCAGTACTTC. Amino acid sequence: CASSPFGTDGHEQYF.